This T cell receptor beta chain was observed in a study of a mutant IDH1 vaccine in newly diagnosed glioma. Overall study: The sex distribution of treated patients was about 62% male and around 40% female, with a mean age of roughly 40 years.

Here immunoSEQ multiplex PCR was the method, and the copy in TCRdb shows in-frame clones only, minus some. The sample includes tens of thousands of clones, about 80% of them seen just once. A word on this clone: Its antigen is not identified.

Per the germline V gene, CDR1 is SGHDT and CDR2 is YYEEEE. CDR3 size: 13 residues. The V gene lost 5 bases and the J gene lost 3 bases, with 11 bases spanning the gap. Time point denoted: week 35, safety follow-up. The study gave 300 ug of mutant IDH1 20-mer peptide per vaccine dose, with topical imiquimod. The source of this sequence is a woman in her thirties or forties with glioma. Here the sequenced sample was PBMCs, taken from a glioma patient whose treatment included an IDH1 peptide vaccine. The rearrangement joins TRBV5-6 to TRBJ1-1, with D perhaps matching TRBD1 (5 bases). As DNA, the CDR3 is TGTGCCAGCAGTTCGGACATATACACTGAAGCTTTCTTT. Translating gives CASSSDIYTEAFF.